This T cell receptor (beta chain) was sequenced for a study of shared clonotypes between healthy human individuals. A note on this clone: A single base separates this from a much larger clone, so it may be a read error.

Nashville, Tennessee was home to all donors, who were Caucasian adults. Investigators spread the genomic DNA of each subset evenly over several immunoSEQ plates. The replicate PCRs on unsorted PBMC were given 250 to 300 ng DNA, which is 25,000 to 30,000 T cell genomes. Unsorted PBMC DNA was sequenced on ten immunoSEQ deep assay plates. TCRdb keeps only in-frame clones here, not all; method: immunoSEQ multiplex PCR. The sample comprises roughly 480,000 clones, around 80% of which are singletons, and about 12% rests with the top ten. This CDR3 has 17 amino acids. The germline V gene encodes CDR1 KGHSH and CDR2 LQKENI. The trim removed 1 base at V and 0 bases at J, leaving 9 bases unmatched.

The rearrangement joins TRBV18 to TRBJ2-7, with 7 bases aligning to TRBD2. The sample taken for sequencing was PBMCs. The clonotype was recovered from a woman between 35 and 50 years old in good health. Some clones in this sample may be carry-over from other donors' samples. The CDR3 reads CASSPLAGSVCSYEQYF. CDR3 in DNA: TGTGCCAGCTCACCACTAGCGGGTAGTGTGTGCTCCTACGAGCAGTACTTC.